Listed here are 5 T cell receptor beta chains from one sample, sequenced in a study of OX40 agonist ivuxolimab in advanced cancers. The method was immunoSEQ multiplex PCR; TCRdb's version includes in-frame clones alone and lacks a portion of them. The sample shows some 74,000 clones, roughly four fifths of them seen only once. Sequenced here: CD4+ or CD8+ T cells sorted from blood, sampled in a trial of the OX40 agonist ivuxolimab. Receptor source: an adult with an advanced solid tumor such as melanoma, head and neck, liver or kidney cancer.

The V call is TRBV19, the J call TRBJ2-7; D may be TRBD2 (6 bases). Germline-derived CDR1 and CDR2 are LNHDA and SQIVND (reference sequence). The CDR3 extends over 17 amino acids. V lost 2 bases to trimming and J lost 4 bases, with 21 bases between them. The CDR3 DNA reads as TGTGCCAGTAGTATATCCTCCCGGGGGTTTGGTCCTTACGAGCAGTACTTC. This gives the protein CASSISSRGFGPYEQYF.

The rearrangement links TRBV18 to TRBJ1-2, with TRBD1 identical over 7 bases. Trimming took 6 bases from V and 6 from J; bases not matched to a gene: 7. This CDR3 spans 13 amino acids. From germline, CDR1 is KGHSH and CDR2 LQKENI. CDR3 nucleotides: TGTGCCAGCTCGCCGGACAGGTCTAATGGCTACACCTTC. Encoded protein: CASSPDRSNGYTF.

The chain recombines TRBV28 with TRBJ1-5; possibly TRBD1 for D (5 bases). CDR3 length equals 13 residues. Germline V lookup: CDR1 MDHEN, CDR2 SYDVKM. Trimming took off 5 bases at V and 7 bases at J, with 12 bases between the two ends. CDR3: CASSGTVEQPQHF. The CDR3 coding sequence is TGTGCCAGCAGTGGGACGGTAGAACAGCCCCAGCATTTT.

The V call is TRBV7-2, the J call TRBJ2-1, with 10 positions matching TRBD2. Germline lookup yields CDR1 SGHTA and CDR2 FQGNSA. V was clipped by 2 bases and J by 6 bases; unmatched bases: 4. The CDR3 is 15 residues long. This chain's CDR3 is CASSLQAGGLNEQFF. In DNA, the CDR3 is TGTGCCAGCAGCTTACAAGCGGGGGGGCTCAATGAGCAGTTCTTC.

V and J are TRBV29-1 and TRBJ2-5, with D tentatively TRBD1 or TRBD2 (5 bases each). CDR3 length: 12 amino acids. CDR1 SQVTM and CDR2 ANQGSEA come from the germline V gene. The ends were cut back, 6 bases at V and 7 bases at J, with 15 bases in the middle. In DNA, the CDR3 is TGCAGCGTACCGGTCCCGAGGGGGACCCAGTACTTC. Its protein product is CSVPVPRGTQYF.